This entry lists 22 T cell receptor beta chains sequenced from one sample in a study of PD-L1 blockade in urothelial cancer. Specified time point: pretreatment peripheral blood. Sequenced by immunoSEQ multiplex PCR; TCRdb stores in-frame clones only, minus some. The sample holds fewer than 95,000 clones; roughly 84% are singletons and the top ten take about 2.1%. Source: PBMCs, taken around atezolizumab (anti-PD-L1) treatment. These receptors came from a man between 60 and 75 years old with urothelial cancer.

The V gene is TRBV27, the J gene TRBJ2-1; 9 positions match TRBD1. The CDR3 consists of 16 residues. Germline CDR1 reads MNHEY; CDR2 reads SMNVEV (reference sequence). The V gene end was trimmed by 3 bases and the J gene end by 0 bases; junction bases not matched to a gene: 3. The CDR3 spells CASSFSDRGSYNEQFF. The CDR3, as DNA: TGTGCCAGCAGTTTCTCGGACAGGGGCTCCTACAATGAGCAGTTCTTC.

This rearrangement joins TRBV7-2 to TRBJ2-2; D perhaps matches TRBD2 (7 bases). The CDR3 totals 14 residues. The germline CDR1 and CDR2 sequences are SGHTA and FQGNSA. Trimming took off 4 bases at V and 5 bases at J, with 11 bases between the two ends. This CDR3 is CASSWGGPTGELFF. CDR3 coding DNA: TGTGCCAGCAGCTGGGGGGGCCCTACCGGGGAGCTGTTTTTT.

This chain links TRBV19 with TRBJ1-1; 10 positions match TRBD1. V lost 6 bases and J lost 7; bases outside the gene matches: 14. This CDR3 has 16 amino acids. Per the germline V gene, CDR1 is LNHDA and CDR2 is SQIVND (reference sequence). The CDR3 bases are TGTGCCAGTAGACGCCCAATCGGGACAGGGGACGGTGAAGCTTTCTTT. It encodes CASRRPIGTGDGEAFF.

This sequence joins TRBV10-1 and TRBJ1-2; D is ambiguous. Germline-derived CDR1 and CDR2 are WNHNN and SYGVQD (reference sequence). The CDR3 is 13 residues long. V lost 0 bases to trimming and J lost 4 bases, with 6 bases between them. The CDR3 loop is CASSESTSYGYTF. The CDR3 DNA sequence: TGCGCCAGCAGTGAGTCAACAAGCTATGGCTACACCTTC.

The J gene is TRBJ2-5, the V gene TRBV5-1, with 8 bases matching TRBD1. J lost 2 bases, V lost 7 bases, and 7 bases had no gene match. There are 14 residues in the CDR3. The germline gives CDR1 SGHRS, CDR2 YFSETQ. CDR3 in amino acids: CASQTGGIQETQYF. The CDR3 DNA follows: TGCGCCAGCCAAACAGGGGGTATACAAGAGACCCAGTACTTC.

CDR3 sequence: CASSFGSPATGGRDEQFF. DNA of the CDR3: TGTGCCAGCAGCTTTGGATCCCCCGCGACAGGGGGCAGGGATGAGCAGTTCTTC. This chain joins TRBV12-1 and TRBJ2-1; the table calls TRBD1, which could not be checked here. TRBV12-1 is labeled a pseudogene. The CDR3 spans 18 residues.

The chain recombines TRBV5-4 with TRBJ1-1; 10 nucleotides agree with TRBD1. The germline CDR1 and CDR2 sequences are SGHNT and YYREEE (reference sequence). V shed 6 bases, J shed 4 bases, and the junction held 12 bases outside the gene matches. This CDR3 contains 16 residues. DNA for the CDR3: TGTGCCAGCACCTATGACAGGGGGCGGCGGGGCACTGAAGCTTTCTTT. It encodes CASTYDRGRRGTEAFF.

This chain joins TRBV7-2 and TRBJ2-7, with 7 bases matching TRBD2. The CDR3 length is 14 residues. Unmatched junction bases numbered 6, after V lost 3 bases and J lost 4 bases. Germline V gene data show CDR1 as SGHTA and CDR2 as FQGNSA. Here the CDR3 reads CASSLGGFGYEQYF. As DNA, the CDR3 is TGTGCCAGCAGCTTGGGGGGGTTCGGGTACGAGCAGTACTTC.

The rearrangement links TRBV6-5 to TRBJ2-5, with 7 bases aligning to TRBD1. In germline, CDR1 is MNHEY, CDR2 SVGAGI. There are 15 residues in the CDR3. The J segment lost 5 bases and the V segment lost 7 bases, leaving 13 bases of the junction unmatched. In DNA form, the CDR3 reads TGTGCCAGCAAGGTATCGGGACAGCATAAGGAGACCCAGTACTTC. Its translation is CASKVSGQHKETQYF.

The chain recombines TRBV5-1 with TRBJ2-3, with 11 bases aligning to TRBD2. Germline assignment: CDR1 SGHRS and CDR2 YFSETQ. The CDR3 sequence is 16 residues long. Trimming removed 2 bases from V and 6 bases from J; junction bases left unmatched: 8. The CDR3 DNA is TGCGCCAGCAGCTTTGAACTAGCGGGAGCAGGGGATACGCAGTATTTT. The encoded protein is CASSFELAGAGDTQYF.

This clone was counted a few times. This rearrangement joins TRBV7-9 to TRBJ1-2; D might be TRBD1 (5 bases). Per germline, CDR1 SEHNR and CDR2 FQNEAQ (reference sequence). V lost 4 bases, J lost 5 bases, and 17 bases lay in between. This CDR3 is built from 15 residues. CDR3 in DNA: TGTGCCAGCAGCTCCGGGGGTGGCAGGACTTATGGCTACACCTTC. This translates into CASSSGGGRTYGYTF.

The chain links TRBV27 to TRBJ2-1; 7 bases are a match to TRBD1. The CDR3 has 13 residues. Germline trimming cut 6 bases from V and 7 bases from J; bases unmatched to any gene: 6. Germline V gives CDR1 MNHEY, CDR2 SMNVEV (reference sequence). In DNA, the CDR3 is TGTGCCAGCAGGCAGACAGGGCGGAATGAGCAGTTCTTC. This translates into CASRQTGRNEQFF.

Only a few counts were recorded for this clone. The rearrangement uses TRBV11-3 and TRBJ2-2; D uncertain. The CDR3 runs 14 residues. Germline CDR1 is SGHNT and CDR2 is YENEEA. V dropped 5 bases and J dropped 2 bases, with 9 bases sitting between them. The CDR3 is CASSATYNTGELFF. The CDR3 DNA reads TGTGCCAGCAGCGCCACTTATAACACCGGGGAGCTGTTTTTT.

The rearrangement joins TRBV6-5 to TRBJ1-4; TRBD1 aligns across 7 bases. Per germline, CDR1 MNHEY and CDR2 SVGAGI. This CDR3 comprises 13 residues. Losses at the gene ends were 5 bases for V and 11 bases for J; bases not matched to a gene: 8. CDR3 in amino acids: CASSATGVGKLFF. Written as DNA, the CDR3 is TGTGCCAGCAGTGCCACAGGGGTTGGGAAACTGTTTTTT.

The rearrangement joins TRBV28 to TRBJ2-3; perhaps TRBD2 as D (6 bases). CDR1 and CDR2 (germline): MDHEN, SYDVKM. The CDR3 contains 13 residues. Trimming shortened V by 7 bases and J by 6 bases, and 14 bases separated the two germline ends. Here the CDR3 DNA reads TGTGCCAGCATGCGGCGGGGCTGGGATACGCAGTATTTT. It is translated as CASMRRGWDTQYF.

The V and J genes are TRBV28 and TRBJ2-7; possible D gene TRBD1, 6 bases. Deletions cut 7 bases from V and 4 bases from J, with 11 bases between. The CDR3 is 12 amino acids. Germline CDR1 reads MDHEN; CDR2 reads SYDVKM. The CDR3 sequence: CASTDRTYEQYF. The CDR3 nucleotides are TGTGCCAGCACGGACAGAACATACGAGCAGTACTTC.

The V call is TRBV7-2, the J call TRBJ2-7, with TRBD2 as a possible D gene (5 bases). Trimming took off 5 bases at V and 0 bases at J, with 17 bases between the two ends. Germline V CDR1 and CDR2: SGHTA, FQGNSA. This CDR3 region has 16 residues. Here the CDR3 DNA reads TGTGCCAGCAGCGTTACCGGGGTCATTAGCTCCTACGAGCAGTACTTC. Encoded protein: CASSVTGVISSYEQYF.

The sample holds one count of this clone. The genes are TRBV14 and TRBJ2-1, with TRBD2 matching over 11 bases. The CDR3 runs to 15 residues. Germline assignment: CDR1 SGHDN and CDR2 FVKESK. The junction had 4 bases not matched to a gene; V was cut back by 2 bases and J by 7 bases. CDR3 sequence: CASSQLAGGQNEQFF. In nucleotides, the CDR3 is TGTGCCAGCAGCCAACTAGCGGGGGGTCAGAATGAGCAGTTCTTC.

The chain carries TRBV2 and TRBJ1-1; 9 bases match TRBD1. The CDR3 consists of 16 residues. With V trimmed by 5 bases and J by 1 base, 8 bases remained unmatched. Germline loops: CDR1 SNHLY, CDR2 FYNNEI. CDR3 coding DNA: TGTGCCAGCAGTCCTGACAGGGGGGCTTCGAACACTGAAGCTTTCTTT. It is translated as CASSPDRGASNTEAFF.

The rearrangement links TRBV5-1 to TRBJ1-2; D perhaps matches TRBD1 (5 bases). V lost 3 bases and J lost 2, with 17 bases in between. The CDR3 is 16 residues long. The germline CDR1 and CDR2 sequences are SGHRS and YFSETQ. The CDR3 DNA reads as TGCGCCAGCAGCTCCTCGACAGAGAAGAGGAACTATGGCTACACCTTC. It yields the protein CASSSSTEKRNYGYTF.

The chain carries TRBV6-5 and TRBJ1-1; D uncertain. Per germline, CDR1 MNHEY and CDR2 SVGAGI. The CDR3 runs 13 residues. V was cut by 7 bases and J by 4 bases, with 13 bases left in between. CDR3 protein: CASTLERSTEAFF. As DNA, the CDR3 is TGTGCCAGCACGCTGGAGCGGAGCACTGAAGCTTTCTTT.

This chain links TRBV6-4 with TRBJ2-3; 10 bases match TRBD2. Germline CDR1 reads MRHNA; CDR2 reads SNTAGT. Trimming at V came to 7 bases and at J to 0 bases, leaving 7 bases not matched to a gene. CDR3 size: 16 residues. The CDR3 loop is CASIATSGISTDTQYF. The CDR3 nucleotides are TGTGCCAGCATCGCCACTAGCGGGATAAGCACAGATACGCAGTATTTT.